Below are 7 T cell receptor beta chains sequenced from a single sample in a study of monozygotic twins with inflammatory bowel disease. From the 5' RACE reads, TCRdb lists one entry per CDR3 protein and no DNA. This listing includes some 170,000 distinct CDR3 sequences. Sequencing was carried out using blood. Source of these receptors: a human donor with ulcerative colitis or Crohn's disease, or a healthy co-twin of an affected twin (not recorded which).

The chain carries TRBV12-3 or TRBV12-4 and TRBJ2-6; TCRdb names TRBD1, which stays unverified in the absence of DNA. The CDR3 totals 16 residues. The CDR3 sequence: CASSLSGGAGANVLTF.

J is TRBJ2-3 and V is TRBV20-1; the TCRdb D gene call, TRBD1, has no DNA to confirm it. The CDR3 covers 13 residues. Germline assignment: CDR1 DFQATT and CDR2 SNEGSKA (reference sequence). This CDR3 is CSAPRTGTDTQYF.

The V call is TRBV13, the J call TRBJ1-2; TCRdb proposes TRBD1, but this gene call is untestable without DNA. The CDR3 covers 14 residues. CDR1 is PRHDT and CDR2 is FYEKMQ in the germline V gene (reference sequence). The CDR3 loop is CASSSGRNIYGYTF. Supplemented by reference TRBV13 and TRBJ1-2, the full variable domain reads AAGVIQSPRHLIKEKRETATLKCYPIPRHDTVYWYQQGPGQDPQFLISFYEKMQSDKGSIPDRFSAQQFSDYHSELNMSSLELGDSALYFCASSSGRNIYGYTFGSGTRLTVV.

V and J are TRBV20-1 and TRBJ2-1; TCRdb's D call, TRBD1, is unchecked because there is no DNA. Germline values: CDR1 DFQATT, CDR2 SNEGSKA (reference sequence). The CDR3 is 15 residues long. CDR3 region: CSVGGISEGHNEQFF.

The CDR3 is CASSLIRGPGYEQYF. The chain recombines TRBV27 with TRBJ2-7; TCRdb names TRBD1, which stays unverified in the absence of DNA. This CDR3 has 15 amino acids. Looked up from germline, CDR1 is MNHEY and CDR2 is SMNVEV (reference sequence).

The CDR3 loop reads CASSPGQGSFTEAFF. The chain combines TRBV5-1 with TRBJ1-1; the D call from TCRdb, TRBD1, cannot be confirmed without DNA. The germline CDR1 and CDR2 sequences are SGHRS and YFSETQ. The CDR3 is 15 residues long.

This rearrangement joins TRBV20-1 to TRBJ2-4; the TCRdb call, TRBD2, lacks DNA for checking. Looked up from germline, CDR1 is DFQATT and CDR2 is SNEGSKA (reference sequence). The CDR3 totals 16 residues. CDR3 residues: CSAPEVAEIAKNIQYF.